The present T cell receptor (beta chain) was sequenced within a study of vaccination and CD4 T cells after COVID-19. Treatment reported: roughly ten-day PBMC culture with coronavirus spike peptide pools or control peptides (ViraFEST assay). Researchers used the Oncomine TCR Beta short-read assay to sequence DNA from cultured CD4+ T cells. TCRdb fed the PCR reads into MiXCR, producing one record per CDR3 protein. Among 10,000 to 15,000 distinct CDR3 sequences, roughly 60% were seen once, and the ten largest hold over 9.5%. This clonotype was found a few times. Its antigen is unknown. The sequencing input was CD4+ T cells from blood, cultured in vitro. The clonotype originates from a human donor who had recovered from COVID-19.

The CDR3 coding sequence is TGCAGTGCTAGAGACCGAATCGGGAACACAGATACGCAGTATTTT. Its protein product is CSARDRIGNTDTQYF. The V and J genes are TRBV20-1 and TRBJ2-3; maybe TRBD2 (5 bases). This CDR3 spans 15 amino acids. Germline V gene sequence: CDR1 DFQATT, CDR2 SNEGSKA (reference sequence). Trimming took off 0 bases at V and 2 bases at J, with 12 bases between the two ends.